These T cell receptor beta chains were read from a single sample in a study of T cells in localized non-small cell lung cancer. Generated by immunoSEQ multiplex PCR, the TCRdb table keeps only in-frame clones and is missing some. Among some 16,000 clones listed, roughly 90% were seen once. Sample: peripheral blood, taken before any cancer treatment. These receptors were collected from a male donor at least 60 years old with stage II squamous cell lung carcinoma. The CDR3 runs from the conserved cysteine through the conserved F or W. D genes are given only for firm matches. Size tells how often a clone was seen (once, few, many) or the class of an expanded clone, and some rows leave it out.

V gene,clone size,J gene,D gene,CDR3 protein,CDR3 DNA
TRBV18,-,TRBJ2-1,TRBD2,CASHGGSTHNEQFF,TGTGCCAGCCACGGGGGGAGCACCCACAATGAGCAGTTCTTC
TRBV5-1,-,TRBJ2-2,TRBD1,CASSLEGTGAGELFF,TGCGCCAGCAGCTTGGAAGGGACAGGGGCCGGGGAGCTGTTTTTT
TRBV5-6,-,TRBJ2-1,-,CASSLGGNSYNEQFF,TGTGCCAGCAGCTTGGGGGGTAACTCCTACAATGAGCAGTTCTTC
TRBV29-1,-,TRBJ2-5,TRBD2,CSVVGGRASGRTQYF,TGCAGCGTTGTCGGCGGCAGGGCTAGCGGGAGAACCCAGTACTTC
TRBV6-1,-,TRBJ2-7,TRBD1,CASFQRTGVPYEQYF,TGTGCCAGCTTTCAACGGACAGGGGTTCCCTACGAGCAGTACTTC
TRBV11-3,-,TRBJ2-5,-,CASSHGRGLAETQYF,TGTGCCAGCAGTCATGGCAGGGGTTTAGCTGAGACCCAGTACTTC
TRBV5-5,-,TRBJ2-7,-,CASSLVLDPSYEQYF,TGTGCCAGCAGCTTGGTTCTGGACCCGTCCTACGAGCAGTACTTC
TRBV7-8,once,TRBJ1-4,TRBD1,CASSLARRQGSEKLFF,TGTGCCAGCAGCTTAGCGAGGAGACAGGGGAGCGAAAAACTGTTTTTT
TRBV19,-,TRBJ2-3,-,CASSMSNTDTQYF,TGTGCCAGTAGTATGAGCAATACAGATACGCAGTATTTT
TRBV25-1,once,TRBJ2-1,-,CASSGYGNEQFF,TGTGCCAGCAGTGGGTATGGGAATGAGCAGTTCTTC
TRBV4-1,-,TRBJ2-1,TRBD2,CASSSTSGEYNEQFF,TGCGCCAGCAGCAGCACTAGCGGGGAGTACAATGAGCAGTTCTTC
TRBV5-1,-,TRBJ1-5,TRBD1,CASSLGRQGPQHF,TGCGCCAGCAGCTTGGGTCGACAGGGGCCCCAGCATTTT
TRBV10-3,-,TRBJ2-1,TRBD2,CAISTGTRGYNEQFF,TGTGCCATCAGTACCGGGACTAGGGGCTACAATGAGCAGTTCTTC
TRBV7-2,-,TRBJ2-5,TRBD2,CASSLGRGGGSGTQYF,TGTGCCAGCAGCTTAGGACGGGGGGGAGGAAGTGGGACCCAGTACTTC
TRBV7-3,-,TRBJ2-1,-,CASSTARRASYNEQFF,TGTGCCAGCAGCACGGCCAGGCGGGCCTCCTACAATGAGCAGTTCTTC
TRBV13,-,TRBJ2-7,-,CASSRDAAAYEQYF,TGTGCCAGCAGCAGGGACGCCGCGGCCTACGAGCAGTACTTC
TRBV18,-,TRBJ1-5,TRBD1,CASSPSGGNQPQHF,TGTGCCAGCTCACCATCAGGGGGGAATCAGCCCCAGCATTTT
TRBV6-6,once,TRBJ1-3,-,CASRPTGNSGNTIYF,TGTGCCAGCAGGCCTACAGGCAACTCTGGAAACACCATATATTTT
TRBV7-9,-,TRBJ1-4,TRBD1,CASSIPGTGLEKLFF,TGTGCCAGCAGCATACCCGGGACAGGGCTTGAAAAACTGTTTTTT
TRBV30,-,TRBJ1-5,-,CAWSVLYSAGRDNQPQHF,TGTGCCTGGAGTGTTTTATATTCGGCAGGGAGGGACAATCAGCCCCAGCATTTT
TRBV4-2,-,TRBJ1-4,TRBD1,CASSQADRDDEKLFF,TGTGCCAGCAGCCAGGCGGACAGGGATGATGAAAAACTGTTTTTT
TRBV29-1,once,TRBJ2-7,-,CSVGQPYEQYF,TGCAGCGTGGGCCAGCCCTACGAGCAGTACTTC
TRBV29-1,-,TRBJ2-3,-,CSAVKSTDTQYF,TGCAGCGCTGTAAAAAGCACAGATACGCAGTATTTT
TRBV6-7,-,TRBJ1-1,-,CASSYSRGWNTEAFF,TGTGCCAGCAGTTACTCAAGGGGTTGGAACACTGAAGCTTTCTTT
TRBV29-1,-,TRBJ2-5,TRBD2,CSVAAGTTQETQYF,TGCAGCGTAGCAGCCGGGACTACACAAGAGACCCAGTACTTC
TRBV27,-,TRBJ2-2,-,CASSSGPSNTGELFF,TGTGCCAGCAGTTCAGGGCCGTCGAACACCGGGGAGCTGTTTTTT
TRBV6-1,-,TRBJ2-7,TRBD2,CASRRRDYDEQYF,TGTGCCAGCAGAAGGCGGGACTATGACGAGCAGTACTTC
TRBV4-1,-,TRBJ2-7,-,CASSPLPTTGYEQYF,TGCGCCAGCAGCCCCTTACCTACAACGGGCTACGAGCAGTACTTC
TRBV5-8,medium-sized,TRBJ2-6,-,CASSLGTSGANVLTF,TGTGCCAGCAGCTTGGGGACCTCTGGGGCCAACGTCCTGACTTTC
TRBV7-2,-,TRBJ2-7,TRBD1,CASSSYTGAEQYF,TGTGCCAGCAGCTCCTATACAGGGGCCGAGCAGTACTTC
TRBV28,-,TRBJ1-5,-,CASSLGFQPQHF,TGTGCCAGCAGTTTAGGGTTTCAGCCCCAGCATTTT
TRBV18,once,TRBJ2-1,-,CASSPKRSLLGNEQFF,TGTGCCAGCTCACCAAAGCGCAGCCTCCTGGGAAATGAGCAGTTCTTC
TRBV6-5,-,TRBJ2-3,-,CASRGLRAGTDTQYF,TGTGCCAGCAGGGGTTTACGGGCAGGCACAGATACGCAGTATTTT
TRBV29-1,-,TRBJ1-5,-,CSVKEASEAQHF,TGCAGCGTTAAGGAGGCCAGCGAGGCCCAGCATTTT
TRBV28,-,TRBJ2-1,-,CASSLRKRVNNEQFF,TGTGCCAGCAGTTTGAGGAAGCGGGTGAACAATGAGCAGTTCTTC
TRBV7-9,-,TRBJ1-1,-,CASSPFLGGRTEAFF,TGTGCCAGCAGCCCTTTTTTGGGTGGACGGACTGAAGCTTTCTTT
TRBV6-1,-,TRBJ2-2,-,CASRRLLTGELFF,TGTGCCAGCAGACGACTACTCACCGGGGAGCTGTTTTTT
TRBV5-1,-,TRBJ2-3,-,CASSLGRENTQYF,TGCGCCAGCAGCTTGGGGCGGGAAAATACGCAGTATTTT
TRBV6-1,-,TRBJ2-3,-,CASKRGVTDTQYF,TGTGCCAGTAAGAGGGGGGTCACAGATACGCAGTATTTT
TRBV7-9,-,TRBJ2-7,TRBD2,CASSGDTSGATYEQYF,TGTGCCAGCAGCGGTGACACTAGCGGGGCTACCTACGAGCAGTACTTC
TRBV4-1,-,TRBJ2-1,-,CASSQEGDPGYNEQFF,TGCGCCAGCAGCCAAGAGGGAGATCCTGGCTACAATGAGCAGTTCTTC
TRBV28,-,TRBJ1-1,-,CASSLRIHEAFF,TGTGCCAGCAGTTTAAGGATCCATGAAGCTTTCTTT
TRBV10-1,few,TRBJ1-4,-,CASSVHRILMKNLFF,TGCGCCAGCAGTGTACACCGGATTCTAATGAAAAATTTGTTTTTT
TRBV27,-,TRBJ2-7,TRBD1,CASSYRDRGNYEQYF,TGTGCCAGCAGTTACAGGGACAGGGGGAACTACGAGCAGTACTTC
TRBV11-3,-,TRBJ2-7,-,CASSLDRGDEYEQYF,TGTGCCAGCAGCTTAGATCGAGGGGATGAGTACGAGCAGTACTTC
TRBV5-1,-,TRBJ2-1,TRBD1,CASSARGTGAEFF,TGCGCCAGCAGCGCCAGGGGGACAGGGGCTGAGTTCTTC
TRBV4-1,-,TRBJ2-7,-,CASSQEGNEQYF,TGCGCCAGCAGCCAAGAAGGGAACGAGCAGTACTTC
TRBV30,few,TRBJ1-2,TRBD1,CAWSPTGGGGYTF,TGTGCCTGGAGCCCGACAGGGGGCGGGGGCTACACCTTC
TRBV6-5,-,TRBJ2-1,TRBD2,CASRRGRAYEQFF,TGTGCCAGCAGACGCGGGAGGGCGTATGAGCAGTTCTTC
TRBV6-1,once,TRBJ1-4,TRBD1,CASRQGSTTNEKLFF,TGTGCCAGTAGACAGGGGTCTACAACTAATGAAAAACTGTTTTTT
TRBV7-8,-,TRBJ2-7,-,CASSPIPSYEQYF,TGTGCCAGCAGCCCGATACCTTCCTACGAGCAGTACTTC
TRBV29-1,-,TRBJ2-7,-,CSVEDRQPEQYF,TGCAGCGTTGAAGATCGGCAGCCCGAGCAGTACTTC
TRBV2,-,TRBJ2-7,-,CASSEAGPFTYEQYF,TGTGCCAGCAGTGAGGCGGGACCTTTCACCTACGAGCAGTACTTC
TRBV27,-,TRBJ1-5,-,CASSPVGLWDQPQHF,TGTGCCAGCTCCCCGGTGGGGCTGTGGGATCAGCCCCAGCATTTT
TRBV10-3,-,TRBJ2-7,-,CAISEPWTPSYEQYF,TGTGCCATCAGTGAGCCTTGGACACCCTCCTACGAGCAGTACTTC
TRBV2,-,TRBJ1-6,-,CASQATSSYNSPLHF,TGTGCCAGCCAGGCGACGAGCTCCTATAATTCACCCCTCCACTTT
TRBV11-1,-,TRBJ2-1,-,CASSLRLVNEQFF,TGTGCCAGCAGCTTAAGACTAGTCAATGAGCAGTTCTTC
TRBV4-2,-,TRBJ2-3,TRBD2,CASSEGLETDTQYF,TGTGCCAGCAGCGAGGGACTAGAGACAGATACGCAGTATTTT
TRBV28,-,TRBJ2-3,-,CASGPSGTTDTQYF,TGTGCCAGCGGTCCCTCTGGGACGACAGATACGCAGTATTTT
TRBV7-8,-,TRBJ1-3,-,CASSLGALDRSSSGNTIYF,TGTGCCAGCAGCTTAGGGGCCCTAGACAGGTCGAGCTCTGGAAACACCATATATTTT